The sequence of this T cell receptor (beta chain) was determined in a study of T-cell memory formation after mild COVID-19. Using its own MiXCR run on the 5' RACE reads, TCRdb lists one record per CDR3 protein. The top ten hold approximately 13% of the sample, which has roughly 550,000 distinct CDR3 sequences, around 21% seen once. Overall study findings and caveats: There was a balanced CD4/CD8 profile in clones contracting day 15 to 85, and later expanders leaned CD4+.

This clonotype was observed once. Its antigen is undetermined. Trimming cost V 1 base and J 13 bases, with 13 bases left between them. The CDR3 is 13 residues long. V gene TRBV12-3 or TRBV12-4 combines with J gene TRBJ1-4; D is uncertain. Sequenced input: PBMCs or a T cell subset sorted from them (not recorded which). This clonotype originated in an adult woman who had mild COVID-19 (a few samples of this study predate the infection). Cell type and time point are not known. In DNA, the CDR3 is TGTGCCAGCAGTTTAGGGACTCTTGAGATACTGTTTTTT. This codes for CASSLGTLEILFF.